The 6 T cell receptor beta chains below all came from one sample that was sequenced in a study of blood T cell repertoires in COVID-19. Generated by immunoSEQ multiplex PCR, the TCRdb table keeps only in-frame clones and is missing some. The sample has about 440,000 clones; roughly 87% are singletons. The sample taken for sequencing was PBMCs or T cells enriched from blood (not recorded which). The receptors come from a woman aged 18-29 years with acute COVID-19.

This clone has only a few counts. V is TRBV12-3 or TRBV12-4 and J is TRBJ1-6; unclear D gene. The V and J ends lost 5 bases and 10 bases respectively, with 9 bases between them. The CDR3 totals 12 residues. The CDR3 loop is CASSELSSPLHF. Here the CDR3 DNA reads TGTGCCAGCAGTGAACTCTCCTCACCCCTCCACTTT.

The chain links TRBV7-8 to TRBJ1-1, with D perhaps TRBD1 (5 bases). Germline assignment: CDR1 SGHVS and CDR2 FQNEAQ. The CDR3 runs to 15 residues. Trimming took off 3 bases at V and 4 bases at J, with 15 bases between the two ends. DNA of the CDR3: TGTGCCAGCAGCTTCCTCAGGGAGGGAGGCACTGAAGCTTTCTTT. Protein product: CASSFLREGGTEAFF.

The rearrangement uses TRBV5-6 and TRBJ2-7; D is possibly TRBD1 (5 bases). V lost 2 bases and J 1 base, leaving 13 bases between the germline ends. From germline, CDR1 is SGHDT and CDR2 YYEEEE. There are 15 residues in the CDR3. The CDR3 sequence is CASSLTAGPSYEQYF. The CDR3 nucleotides are TGTGCCAGCAGCTTAACAGCAGGGCCTTCCTACGAGCAGTACTTC.

The chain combines TRBV6-5 with TRBJ2-7; 11 nucleotides match TRBD1. After removal of 7 bases from V and 3 bases from J, the junction contained 8 bases not matched to a gene. Germline CDR1 reads MNHEY; CDR2 reads SVGAGI. The CDR3 totals 15 residues. The CDR3 sequence is CASKNTGTGGYEQYF. CDR3 DNA sequence: TGTGCCAGCAAGAACACCGGGACAGGGGGCTACGAGCAGTACTTC.

The CDR3 nucleotides read TGTGCCAGCAGTTACTCAAGCACAGGGCGTCAGCCCCAGCATTTT. It encodes CASSYSSTGRQPQHF. The gene calls are TRBV6-5 and TRBJ1-5, with D possibly being TRBD1 (6 bases). V was shortened by 0 bases and J by 6 bases, with 12 bases between the two germline ends. Germline loops: CDR1 MNHEY, CDR2 SVGAGI. CDR3 length: 15 residues.

This chain links TRBV5-8 with TRBJ2-1, with D possibly TRBD2 on 6 matching bases. The V gene's germline CDR1 is SGHTS and CDR2 YDEGEE. Trimming shortened V by 0 bases and J by 1 base, and 11 bases separated the two germline ends. The CDR3 is made up of 16 amino acids. The CDR3 region has the DNA TGTGCCAGCAGCTTGGCGGGCGGGATATCCTACAATGAGCAGTTCTTC. This gives the protein CASSLAGGISYNEQFF.